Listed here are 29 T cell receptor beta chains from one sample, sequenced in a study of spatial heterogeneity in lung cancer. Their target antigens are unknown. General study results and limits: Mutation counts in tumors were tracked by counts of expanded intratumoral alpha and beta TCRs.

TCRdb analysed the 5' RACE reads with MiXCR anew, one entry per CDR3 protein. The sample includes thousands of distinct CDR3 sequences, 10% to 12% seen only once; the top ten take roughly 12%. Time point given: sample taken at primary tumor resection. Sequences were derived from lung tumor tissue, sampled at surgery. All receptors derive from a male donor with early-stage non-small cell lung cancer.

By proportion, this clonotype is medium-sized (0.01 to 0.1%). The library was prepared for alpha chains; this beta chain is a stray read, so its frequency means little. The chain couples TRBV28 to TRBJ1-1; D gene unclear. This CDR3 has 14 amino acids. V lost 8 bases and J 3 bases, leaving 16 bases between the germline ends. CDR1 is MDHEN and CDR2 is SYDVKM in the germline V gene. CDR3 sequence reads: CASALPGTDTEAFF. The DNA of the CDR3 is TGTGCCAGCGCTTTACCCGGCACAGACACTGAAGCTTTCTTT.

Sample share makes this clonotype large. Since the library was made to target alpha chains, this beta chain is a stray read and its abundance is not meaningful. The CDR3 DNA is TGTGCCAGCAGTTACTCTAGGACAGGGGACGGCACCATATATTTT. It codes for CASSYSRTGDGTIYF. The chain uses TRBV6-5 and TRBJ1-3; 9 bases are shared with TRBD1. Unmatched junction bases numbered 6, after V lost 0 bases and J lost 9 bases. Germline CDR1 and CDR2: MNHEY and SVGAGI. This CDR3 has 15 residues.

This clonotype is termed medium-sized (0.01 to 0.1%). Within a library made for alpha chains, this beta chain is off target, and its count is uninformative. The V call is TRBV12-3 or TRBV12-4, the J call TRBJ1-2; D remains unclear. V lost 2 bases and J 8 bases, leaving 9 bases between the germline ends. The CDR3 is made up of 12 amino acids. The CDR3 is CASSLSGWGYTF. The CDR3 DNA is TGTGCCAGCAGTTTATCTGGTTGGGGCTACACCTTC.

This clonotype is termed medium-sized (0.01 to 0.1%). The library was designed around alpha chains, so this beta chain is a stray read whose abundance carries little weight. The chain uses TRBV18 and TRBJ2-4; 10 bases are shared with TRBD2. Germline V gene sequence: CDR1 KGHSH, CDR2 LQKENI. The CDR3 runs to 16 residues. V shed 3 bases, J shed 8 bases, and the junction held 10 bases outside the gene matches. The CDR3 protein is CASSPSGTSGIHIQYF. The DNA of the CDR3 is TGTGCCAGCTCACCCAGCGGTACTAGCGGGATACACATTCAGTACTTC.

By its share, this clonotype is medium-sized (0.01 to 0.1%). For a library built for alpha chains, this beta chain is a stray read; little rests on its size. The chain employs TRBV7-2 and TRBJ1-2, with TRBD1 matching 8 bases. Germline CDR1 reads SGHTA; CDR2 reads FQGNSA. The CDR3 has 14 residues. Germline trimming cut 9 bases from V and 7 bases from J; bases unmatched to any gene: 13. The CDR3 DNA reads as TGTGCCAGGGAAACATGGACAGGGTCTTTTGGCTACACCTTC. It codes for CARETWTGSFGYTF.

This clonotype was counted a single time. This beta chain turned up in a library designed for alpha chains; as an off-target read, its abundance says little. In DNA form, the CDR3 reads TGCAGTGCCCTCATGGGGGCTGGGAATGAGCAGTTCTTC. Translating it yields CSALMGAGNEQFF. The chain carries TRBV20-1 and TRBJ2-1; D is possibly TRBD1 (6 bases). Trimming took off 6 bases at V and 7 bases at J, with 16 bases between the two ends. The CDR3 runs to 13 residues. CDR1 and CDR2 (germline): DFQATT, SNEGSKA (reference sequence).

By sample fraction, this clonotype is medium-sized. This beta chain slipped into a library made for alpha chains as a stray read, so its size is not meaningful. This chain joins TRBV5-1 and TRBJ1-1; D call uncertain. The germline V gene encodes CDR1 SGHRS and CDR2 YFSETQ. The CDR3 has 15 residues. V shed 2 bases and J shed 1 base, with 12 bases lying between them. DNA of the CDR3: TGCGCCAGCAGCTTCTCCGGGTCCGGGAACACTGAAGCTTTCTTT. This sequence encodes CASSFSGSGNTEAFF.

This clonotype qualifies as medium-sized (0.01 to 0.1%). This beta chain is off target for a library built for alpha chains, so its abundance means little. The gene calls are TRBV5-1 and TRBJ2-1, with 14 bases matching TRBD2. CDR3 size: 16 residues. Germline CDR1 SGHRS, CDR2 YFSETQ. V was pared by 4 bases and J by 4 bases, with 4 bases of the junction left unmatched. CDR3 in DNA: TGCGCCAGCAGCCTGGGGACTAGCGGGGGTTACAATGAGCAGTTCTTC. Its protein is CASSLGTSGGYNEQFF.

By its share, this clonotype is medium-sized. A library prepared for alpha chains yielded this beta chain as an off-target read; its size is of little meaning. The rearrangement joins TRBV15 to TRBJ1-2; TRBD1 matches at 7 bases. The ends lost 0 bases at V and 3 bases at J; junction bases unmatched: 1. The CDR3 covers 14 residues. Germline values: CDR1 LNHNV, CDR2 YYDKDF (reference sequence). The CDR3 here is CATSREGTDYGYTF. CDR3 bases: TGTGCCACCAGCAGAGAGGGGACAGACTATGGCTACACCTTC. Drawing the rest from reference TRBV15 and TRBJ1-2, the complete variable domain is DAMVIQNPRYQVTQFGKPVTLSCSQTLNHNVMYWYQQKSSQAPKLLFHYYDKDFNNEADTPDNFQSRRPNTSFCFLDIRSPGLGDTAMYLCATSREGTDYGYTFGSGTRLTVV.

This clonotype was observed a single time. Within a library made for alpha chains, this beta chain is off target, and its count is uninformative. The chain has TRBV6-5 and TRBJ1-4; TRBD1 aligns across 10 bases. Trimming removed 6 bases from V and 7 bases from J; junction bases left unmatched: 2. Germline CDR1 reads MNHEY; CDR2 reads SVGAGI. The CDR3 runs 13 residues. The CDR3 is CASSRDRGEKLFF. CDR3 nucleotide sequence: TGTGCCAGCAGCCGGGACAGGGGTGAAAAACTGTTTTTT.

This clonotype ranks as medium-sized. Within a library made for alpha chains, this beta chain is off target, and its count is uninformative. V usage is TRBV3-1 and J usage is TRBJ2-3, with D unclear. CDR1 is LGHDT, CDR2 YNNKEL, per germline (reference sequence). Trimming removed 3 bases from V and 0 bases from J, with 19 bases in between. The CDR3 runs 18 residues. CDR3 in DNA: TGTGCCAGCAGCCACGAAGGATTGGACGCAACTAGCACAGATACGCAGTATTTT. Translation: CASSHEGLDATSTDTQYF.

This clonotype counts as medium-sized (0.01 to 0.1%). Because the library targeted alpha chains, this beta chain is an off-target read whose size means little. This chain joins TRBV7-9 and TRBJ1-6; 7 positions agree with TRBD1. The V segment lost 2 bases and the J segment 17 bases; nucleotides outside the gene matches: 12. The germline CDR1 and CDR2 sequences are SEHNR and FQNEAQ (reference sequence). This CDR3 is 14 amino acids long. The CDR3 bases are TGTGCCAGCAGCTTACGGGACAGCCCCGCCGAAGTCCACTTT. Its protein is CASSLRDSPAEVHF.

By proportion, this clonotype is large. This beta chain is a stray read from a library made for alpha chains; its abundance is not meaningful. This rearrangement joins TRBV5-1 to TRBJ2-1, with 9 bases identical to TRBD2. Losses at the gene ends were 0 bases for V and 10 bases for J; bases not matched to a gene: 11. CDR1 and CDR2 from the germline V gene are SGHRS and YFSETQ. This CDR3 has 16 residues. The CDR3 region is CASSLVELAGKLEQFF. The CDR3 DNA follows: TGCGCCAGCAGCTTGGTCGAACTAGCGGGCAAGTTAGAGCAGTTCTTC. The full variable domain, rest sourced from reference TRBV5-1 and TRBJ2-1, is KAGVTQTPRYLIKTRGQQVTLSCSPISGHRSVSWYQQTPGQGLQFLFEYFSETQRNKGNFPGRFSGRQFSNSRSEMNVSTLELGDSALYLCASSLVELAGKLEQFFGPGTRLTVL.

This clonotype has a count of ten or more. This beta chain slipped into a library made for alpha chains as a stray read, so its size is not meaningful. Here the CDR3 reads CSATSGRDEQFF. The CDR3 DNA reads as TGCAGTGCGACTAGCGGGCGCGATGAGCAGTTCTTC. J is TRBJ2-1 and V is TRBV20-1; 10 bases are shared with TRBD2. V dropped 6 bases and J dropped 8; count of bases not matched to a gene: 4. The CDR3 runs to 12 residues. The germline gives CDR1 DFQATT, CDR2 SNEGSKA (reference sequence).

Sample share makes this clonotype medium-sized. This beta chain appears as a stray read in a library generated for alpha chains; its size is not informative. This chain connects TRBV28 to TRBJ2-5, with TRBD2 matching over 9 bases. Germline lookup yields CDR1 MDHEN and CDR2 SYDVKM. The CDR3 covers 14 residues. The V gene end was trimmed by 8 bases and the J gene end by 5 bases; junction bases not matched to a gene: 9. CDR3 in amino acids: CASRVAGVVETQYF. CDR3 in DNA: TGTGCCAGCCGCGTAGCGGGGGTTGTCGAGACCCAGTACTTC.

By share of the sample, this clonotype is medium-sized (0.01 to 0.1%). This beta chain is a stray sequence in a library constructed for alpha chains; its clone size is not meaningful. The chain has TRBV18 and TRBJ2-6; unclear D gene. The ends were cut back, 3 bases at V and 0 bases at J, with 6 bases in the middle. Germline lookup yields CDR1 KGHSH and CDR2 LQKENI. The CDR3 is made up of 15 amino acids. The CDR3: CASSPAYSGANVLTF. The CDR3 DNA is TGTGCCAGCTCACCCGCTTACTCTGGGGCCAACGTCCTGACTTTC.

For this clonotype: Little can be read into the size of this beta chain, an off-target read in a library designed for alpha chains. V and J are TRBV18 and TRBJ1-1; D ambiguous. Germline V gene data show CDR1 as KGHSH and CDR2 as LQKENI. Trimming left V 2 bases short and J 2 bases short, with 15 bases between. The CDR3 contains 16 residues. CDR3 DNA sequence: TGTGCCAGCTCACCAATCGGTTCAGGCGGAAACACTGAAGCTTTCTTT. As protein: CASSPIGSGGNTEAFF.

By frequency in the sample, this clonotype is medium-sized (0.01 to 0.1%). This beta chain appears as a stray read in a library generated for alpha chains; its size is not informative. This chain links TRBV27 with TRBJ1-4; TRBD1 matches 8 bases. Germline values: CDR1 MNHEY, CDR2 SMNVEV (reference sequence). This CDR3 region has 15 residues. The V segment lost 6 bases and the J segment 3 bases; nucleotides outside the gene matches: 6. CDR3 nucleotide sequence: TGTGCCAGCAGCCCCGGGACAGGTCCTAATGAAAAACTGTTTTTT. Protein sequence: CASSPGTGPNEKLFF.

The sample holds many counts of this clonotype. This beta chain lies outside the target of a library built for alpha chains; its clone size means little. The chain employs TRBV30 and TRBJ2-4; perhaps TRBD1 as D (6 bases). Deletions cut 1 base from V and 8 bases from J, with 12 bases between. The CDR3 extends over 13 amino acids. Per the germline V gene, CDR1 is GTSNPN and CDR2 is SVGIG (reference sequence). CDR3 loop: CAWSATGWDIQYF. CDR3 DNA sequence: TGTGCCTGGAGTGCTACAGGGTGGGACATTCAGTACTTC.

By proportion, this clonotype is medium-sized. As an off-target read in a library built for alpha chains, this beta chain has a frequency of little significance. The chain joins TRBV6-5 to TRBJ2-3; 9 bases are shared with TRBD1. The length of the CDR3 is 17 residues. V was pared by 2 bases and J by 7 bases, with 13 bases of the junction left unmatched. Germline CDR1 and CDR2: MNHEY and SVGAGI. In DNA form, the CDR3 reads TGTGCCAGCAGTTACGGGGCTCCGGGGACAGGGTTATATACGCAGTATTTT. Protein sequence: CASSYGAPGTGLYTQYF.

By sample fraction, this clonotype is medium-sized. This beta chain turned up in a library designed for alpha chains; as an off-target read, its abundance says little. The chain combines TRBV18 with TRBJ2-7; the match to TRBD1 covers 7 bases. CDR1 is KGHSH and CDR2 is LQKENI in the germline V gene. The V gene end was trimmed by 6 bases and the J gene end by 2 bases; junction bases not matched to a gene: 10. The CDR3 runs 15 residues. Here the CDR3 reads CASSKGTEETYEQYF. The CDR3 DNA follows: TGTGCCAGCTCCAAAGGGACAGAAGAAACCTACGAGCAGTACTTC.

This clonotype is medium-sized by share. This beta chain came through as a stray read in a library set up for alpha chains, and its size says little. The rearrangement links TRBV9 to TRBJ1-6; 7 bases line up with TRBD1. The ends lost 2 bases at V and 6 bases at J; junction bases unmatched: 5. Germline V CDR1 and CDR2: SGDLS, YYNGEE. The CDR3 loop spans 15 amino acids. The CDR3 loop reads CASSVTGRGNSPLHF. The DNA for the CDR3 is TGTGCCAGCAGCGTGACAGGGCGCGGTAATTCACCCCTCCACTTT.

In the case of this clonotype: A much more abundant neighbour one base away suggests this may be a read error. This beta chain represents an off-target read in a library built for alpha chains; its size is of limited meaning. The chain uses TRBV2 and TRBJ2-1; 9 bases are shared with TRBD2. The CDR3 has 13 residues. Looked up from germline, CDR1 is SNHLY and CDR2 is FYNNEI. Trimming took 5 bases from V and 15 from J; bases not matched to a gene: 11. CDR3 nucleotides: TGTGCCAGCAGTAAATACCAAGGGACTAGCCTGTTCTTC. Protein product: CASSKYQGTSLFF.

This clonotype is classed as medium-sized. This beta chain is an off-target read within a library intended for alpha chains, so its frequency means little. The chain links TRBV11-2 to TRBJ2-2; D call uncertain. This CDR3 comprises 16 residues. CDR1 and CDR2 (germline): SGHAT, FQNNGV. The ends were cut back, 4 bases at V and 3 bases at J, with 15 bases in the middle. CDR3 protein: CASSSSLYGDTGELFF. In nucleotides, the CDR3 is TGTGCCAGCAGCTCCAGCTTGTACGGAGACACCGGGGAGCTGTTTTTT.

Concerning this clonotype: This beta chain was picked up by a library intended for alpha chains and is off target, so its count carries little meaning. The CDR3 reads CASSKEDRPSTDTQYF. DNA of the CDR3: TGTGCCAGCAGCAAGGAGGACAGACCTAGCACAGATACGCAGTATTTT. This chain joins TRBV21-1 and TRBJ2-3; TRBD1 was called by the table and not checked on the DNA. TRBV21-1 represents a pseudogene. This CDR3 spans 16 amino acids.

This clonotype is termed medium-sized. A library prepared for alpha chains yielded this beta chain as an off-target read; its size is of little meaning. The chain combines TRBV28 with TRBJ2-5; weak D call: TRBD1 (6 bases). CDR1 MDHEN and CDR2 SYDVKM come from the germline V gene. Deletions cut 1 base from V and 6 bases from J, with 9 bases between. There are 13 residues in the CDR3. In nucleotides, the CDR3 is TGTGCCAGCAGTTTATCAGGGGCCAAGACCCAGTACTTC. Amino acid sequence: CASSLSGAKTQYF.

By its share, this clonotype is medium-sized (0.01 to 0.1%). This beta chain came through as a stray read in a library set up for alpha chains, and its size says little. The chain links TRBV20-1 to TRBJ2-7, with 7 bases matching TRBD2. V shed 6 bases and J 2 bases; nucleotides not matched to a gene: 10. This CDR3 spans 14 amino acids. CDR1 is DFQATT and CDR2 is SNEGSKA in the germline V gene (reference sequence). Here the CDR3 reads CSARQTGGPYEQYF. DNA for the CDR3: TGCAGTGCCCGTCAAACGGGGGGACCCTACGAGCAGTACTTC.

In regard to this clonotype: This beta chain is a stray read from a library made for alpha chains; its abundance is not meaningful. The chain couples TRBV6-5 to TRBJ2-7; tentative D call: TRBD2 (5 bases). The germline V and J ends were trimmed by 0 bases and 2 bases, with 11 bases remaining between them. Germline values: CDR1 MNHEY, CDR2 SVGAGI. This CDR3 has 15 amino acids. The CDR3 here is CASSYSLGETYEQYF. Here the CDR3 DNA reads TGTGCCAGCAGTTACTCTCTGGGAGAGACCTACGAGCAGTACTTC.

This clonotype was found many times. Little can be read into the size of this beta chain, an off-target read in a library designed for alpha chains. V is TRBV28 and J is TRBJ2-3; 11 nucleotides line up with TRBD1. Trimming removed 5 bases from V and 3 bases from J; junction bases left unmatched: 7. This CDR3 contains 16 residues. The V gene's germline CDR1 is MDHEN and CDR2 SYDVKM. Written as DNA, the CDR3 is TGTGCCAGCAGTACCGCCGGGACAGGGGGAACAGATACGCAGTATTTT. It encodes CASSTAGTGGTDTQYF.